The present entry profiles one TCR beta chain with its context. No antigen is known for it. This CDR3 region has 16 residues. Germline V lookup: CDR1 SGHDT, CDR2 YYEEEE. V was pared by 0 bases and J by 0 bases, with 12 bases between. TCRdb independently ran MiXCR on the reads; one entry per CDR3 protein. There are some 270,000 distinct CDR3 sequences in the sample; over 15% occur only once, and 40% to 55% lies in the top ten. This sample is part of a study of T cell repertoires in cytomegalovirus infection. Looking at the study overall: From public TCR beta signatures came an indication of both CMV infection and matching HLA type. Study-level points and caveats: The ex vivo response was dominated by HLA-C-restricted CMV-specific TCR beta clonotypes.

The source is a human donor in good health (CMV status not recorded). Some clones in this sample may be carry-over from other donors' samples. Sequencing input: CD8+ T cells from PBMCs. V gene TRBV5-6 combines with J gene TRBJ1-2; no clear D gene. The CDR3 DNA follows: TGTGCCAGCAGCTTGGCCGGCTCGGGATCTAACTATGGCTACACCTTC. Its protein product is CASSLAGSGSNYGYTF.